These 13 T cell receptor beta chains originate from one sample sequenced in a study of shared T cell receptors in the human thymus. TCRdb keeps only in-frame clones here, not all; method: immunoSEQ multiplex PCR. The sample lists more than 550,000 clones, around 87% occurring once. These same data were also listed under a study on human thymus T cells.

The sample comprised thymocytes. These receptor sequences come from a boy less than two years old with a congenital heart defect.

This clone occurred a few times. This sequence joins TRBV7-2 and TRBJ1-2; D remains unclear. CDR1 and CDR2 (germline): SGHTA, FQGNSA. The V and J ends lost 0 bases and 5 bases respectively, with 10 bases between them. The CDR3 runs to 14 residues. DNA of the CDR3: TGTGCCAGCAGCTTAGCAGCGCCTCCATATGGCTACACCTTC. It encodes CASSLAAPPYGYTF.

The V and J genes are TRBV5-1 and TRBJ2-1, with D perhaps TRBD1 (5 bases). Trimming removed 4 bases at V and 6 bases at J, with 11 bases between. Germline assignment: CDR1 SGHRS and CDR2 YFSETQ. The CDR3 has 13 residues. CDR3 nucleotide sequence: TGCGCCAGCAGCACCTCTAGGGGCAATGAGCAGTTCTTC. Translated: CASSTSRGNEQFF.

V is TRBV5-1 and J is TRBJ2-5, with 11 bases lining up with TRBD2. V lost 1 base and J lost 4; bases outside the gene matches: 12. The CDR3 has 18 residues. From germline, CDR1 is SGHRS and CDR2 YFSETQ. The CDR3, as DNA: TGCGCCAGCAGCTTGTATAGCGGGGGGGACCCAGGAGGAGAGACCCAGTACTTC. Translation gives CASSLYSGGDPGGETQYF. Based on the CDR3 plus reference TRBV5-1 and TRBJ2-5, the full variable domain is KAGVTQTPRYLIKTRGQQVTLSCSPISGHRSVSWYQQTPGQGLQFLFEYFSETQRNKGNFPGRFSGRQFSNSRSEMNVSTLELGDSALYLCASSLYSGGDPGGETQYFGPGTRLLVL.

This clone has only a few counts. The chain recombines TRBV19 with TRBJ1-5; no clear D gene. Between the trimmed V and J ends, which lost 6 bases and 3 bases, there was a span of 12 bases. Germline CDR1 LNHDA, CDR2 SQIVND (reference sequence). The CDR3 totals 14 residues. CDR3 in DNA: TGTGCCAGTAGCAACACAGAGTACAATCAGCCCCAGCATTTT. This sequence encodes CASSNTEYNQPQHF.

CDR3 DNA sequence: TGTGCCAGCAGTTTATCAGGGGGCCTAGGCTATGGCTACACCTTC. This translates into CASSLSGGLGYGYTF. The rearrangement uses TRBV27 and TRBJ1-2, with 7 bases lining up with TRBD1. The trim removed 0 bases at V and 4 bases at J, leaving 5 bases unmatched. The CDR3 is 15 residues long. Germline lookup yields CDR1 MNHEY and CDR2 SMNVEV (reference sequence).

The chain has TRBV5-6 and TRBJ1-5, with 8 bases aligning to TRBD1. Germline CDR1 is SGHDT and CDR2 is YYEEEE. The length of the CDR3 is 16 residues. V lost 4 bases, J lost 7 bases, and 13 bases stayed unmatched. The CDR3 is CASSLYVRQGSQPQHF. The CDR3 DNA is TGTGCCAGCAGCCTCTATGTGAGACAGGGGTCCCAGCCCCAGCATTTT.

J is TRBJ1-5 and V is TRBV6-5; D is unclear. The V gene lost 6 bases and the J gene lost 6 bases, with 18 bases spanning the gap. CDR3 length: 15 residues. CDR1 and CDR2 from the germline V gene are MNHEY and SVGAGI. The CDR3 protein is CASSSMRVVGQPQHF. The CDR3 region has the DNA TGTGCCAGCAGCTCCATGCGGGTGGTAGGTCAGCCCCAGCATTTT.

The chain links TRBV27 to TRBJ1-1; 7 bases fit TRBD1. V shed 5 bases and J 1 base; nucleotides not matched to a gene: 16. This CDR3 is built from 18 residues. Looked up from germline, CDR1 is MNHEY and CDR2 is SMNVEV (reference sequence). The CDR3 nucleotides are TGTGCCAGCAGTCCCCAAAGCGACAGGGAAAGGGGGAACACTGAAGCTTTCTTT. Its translation: CASSPQSDRERGNTEAFF.

This clone was seen only once. CDR3 bases: TGTGCCAGCAGTATCCAGATGAACACTGAAGCTTTCTTT. It codes for CASSIQMNTEAFF. The chain carries TRBV27 and TRBJ1-1; D gene unclear. CDR3 length: 13 amino acids. Trimming shortened V by 5 bases and J by 0 bases, and 7 bases separated the two germline ends. Germline V gene lookup returns CDR1 MNHEY and CDR2 SMNVEV (reference sequence).

In its sample, this clone was seen once. The V gene is TRBV9, the J gene TRBJ1-1; the D gene is possibly TRBD1 (5 bases). Trimming removed 0 bases from V and 1 base from J, with 16 bases in between. Per germline, CDR1 SGDLS and CDR2 YYNGEE. There are 17 residues in the CDR3. CDR3 sequence: CASSVVDSSVGNTEAFF. The CDR3 DNA reads TGTGCCAGCAGCGTAGTAGACAGCTCCGTAGGGAACACTGAAGCTTTCTTT. The full variable domain, with the rest looked up from reference TRBV9 and TRBJ1-1, is DSGVTQTPKHLITATGQRVTLRCSPRSGDLSVYWYQQSLDQGLQFLIQYYNGEERAKGNILERFSAQQFPDLHSELNLSSLELGDSALYFCASSVVDSSVGNTEAFFGQGTRLTVV.

This chain connects TRBV15 to TRBJ2-3, with a weak D call TRBD2 (6 bases). CDR1 LNHNV and CDR2 YYDKDF come from the germline V gene (reference sequence). This CDR3 spans 14 amino acids. V was trimmed by 11 bases and J by 4 bases, leaving 19 bases between them. CDR3 sequence: CAVQGREPSDTQYF. Here the CDR3 DNA reads TGTGCCGTGCAGGGTCGGGAGCCCTCAGATACGCAGTATTTT.

V gene TRBV6-5 combines with J gene TRBJ2-5; 7 nucleotides align to TRBD1. Germline V gives CDR1 MNHEY, CDR2 SVGAGI. V lost 5 bases to trimming and J lost 2 bases; unmatched junction nucleotides: 2. This CDR3 region has 13 residues. Here the CDR3 reads CASSRDRQETQYF. The CDR3, as DNA: TGTGCCAGCAGTCGGGACAGACAAGAGACCCAGTACTTC.

This sequence joins TRBV5-6 and TRBJ1-1; 8 nucleotides align to TRBD1. CDR1 is SGHDT, CDR2 YYEEEE, per germline. Germline trimming cut 1 base from V and 5 bases from J; bases unmatched to any gene: 4. The CDR3 is 14 residues long. This CDR3 is CASSLQGAGTEAFF. DNA for the CDR3: TGTGCCAGCAGCTTGCAGGGGGCGGGTACTGAAGCTTTCTTT.